This T cell receptor (beta chain) was observed in a study of vaccination effects on CD4 cells after COVID-19. Antigen-specific CD4+ T cell clonotypes were called by their expansion after viral peptide-pool culture in ViraFEST. Isolating CD4+ T cells followed more than eight days of culture. Two-dose BNT162b2 or mRNA-1273 vaccination was given to participants. Germline CDR1 reads GTSNPN; CDR2 reads SVGIG (reference sequence). V was clipped by 0 bases and J by 5 bases, with 10 bases between them. The CDR3 sequence is 13 residues long. Sequencing was performed with immunoSEQ multiplex PCR; in TCRdb, only in-frame clones are kept and a portion is missing. This table holds about 72,000 clones, around 81% found once. Of note for this clone: Its antigen is not known.

The input for sequencing was CD4+ T cells from PBMCs cultured with HCoV-229E spike peptides, taken after COVID-19 vaccination. The chain links TRBV30 to TRBJ2-5, with D possibly TRBD2 on 5 matching bases. This receptor was taken from a human donor who received a COVID-19 vaccine. CDR3 amino acids: CAWSVLREETQYF. The CDR3 DNA is TGTGCCTGGAGTGTACTTAGGGAGGAGACCCAGTACTTC.